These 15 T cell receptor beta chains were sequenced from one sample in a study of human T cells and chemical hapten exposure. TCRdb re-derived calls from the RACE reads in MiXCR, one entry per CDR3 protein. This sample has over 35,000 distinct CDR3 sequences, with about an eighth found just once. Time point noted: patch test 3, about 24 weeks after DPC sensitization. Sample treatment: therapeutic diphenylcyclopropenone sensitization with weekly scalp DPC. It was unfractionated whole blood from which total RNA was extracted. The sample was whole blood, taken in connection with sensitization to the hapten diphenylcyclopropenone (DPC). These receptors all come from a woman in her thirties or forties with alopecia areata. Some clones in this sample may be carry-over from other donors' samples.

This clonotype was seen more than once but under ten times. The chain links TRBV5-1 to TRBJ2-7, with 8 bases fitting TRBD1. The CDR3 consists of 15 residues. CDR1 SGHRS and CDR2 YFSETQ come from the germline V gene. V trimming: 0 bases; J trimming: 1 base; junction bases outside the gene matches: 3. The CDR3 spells CASSLGQGASYEQYF. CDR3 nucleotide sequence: TGCGCCAGCAGCTTGGGGCAGGGGGCTTCCTACGAGCAGTACTTC.

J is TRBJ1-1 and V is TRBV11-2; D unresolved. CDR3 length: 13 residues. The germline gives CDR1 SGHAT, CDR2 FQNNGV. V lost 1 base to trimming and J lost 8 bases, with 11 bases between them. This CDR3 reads CASSLGATLEAFF. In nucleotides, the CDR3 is TGTGCCAGCAGCTTAGGGGCCACTTTAGAAGCTTTCTTT.

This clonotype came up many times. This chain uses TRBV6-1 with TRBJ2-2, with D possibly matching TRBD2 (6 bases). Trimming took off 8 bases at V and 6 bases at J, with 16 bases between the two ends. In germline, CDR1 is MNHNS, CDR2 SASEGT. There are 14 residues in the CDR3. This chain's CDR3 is CASGPWREAGELFF. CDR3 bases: TGTGCCAGCGGGCCGTGGAGGGAGGCCGGGGAGCTGTTTTTT.

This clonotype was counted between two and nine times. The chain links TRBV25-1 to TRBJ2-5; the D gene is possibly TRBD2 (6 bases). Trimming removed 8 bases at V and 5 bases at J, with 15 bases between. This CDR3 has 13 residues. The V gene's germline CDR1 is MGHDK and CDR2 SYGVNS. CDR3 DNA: TGTGCCAGCGGGGCGGGGTTTCGTGAGACCCAGTACTTC. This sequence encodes CASGAGFRETQYF. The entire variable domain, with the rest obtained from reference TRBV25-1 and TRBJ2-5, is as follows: EADIYQTPRYLVIGTGKKITLECSQTMGHDKMYWYQQDPGMELHLIHYSYGVNSTEKGDLSSESTVSRIRTEHFPLTLESARPSHTSQYLCASGAGFRETQYFGPGTRLLVL.

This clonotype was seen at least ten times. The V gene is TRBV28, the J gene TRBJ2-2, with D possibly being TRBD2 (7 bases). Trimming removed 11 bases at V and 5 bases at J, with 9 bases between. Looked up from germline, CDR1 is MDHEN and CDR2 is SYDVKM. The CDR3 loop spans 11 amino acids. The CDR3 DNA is TGTGCCGGGAGGGGGACCGGGGAGCTGTTTTTT. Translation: CAGRGTGELFF.

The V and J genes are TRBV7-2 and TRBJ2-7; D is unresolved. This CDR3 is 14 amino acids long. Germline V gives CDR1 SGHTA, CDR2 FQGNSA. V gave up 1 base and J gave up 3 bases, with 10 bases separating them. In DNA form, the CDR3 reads TGTGCCAGCAGCTTAGTAGTGCAGAACTACGAGCAGTACTTC. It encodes CASSLVVQNYEQYF.

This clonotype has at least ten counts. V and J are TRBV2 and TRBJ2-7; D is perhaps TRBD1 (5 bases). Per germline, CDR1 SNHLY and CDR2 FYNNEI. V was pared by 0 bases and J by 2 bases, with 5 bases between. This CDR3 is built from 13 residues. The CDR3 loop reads CASSEAGPYEQYF. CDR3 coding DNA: TGTGCCAGCAGTGAAGCGGGGCCCTACGAGCAGTACTTC.

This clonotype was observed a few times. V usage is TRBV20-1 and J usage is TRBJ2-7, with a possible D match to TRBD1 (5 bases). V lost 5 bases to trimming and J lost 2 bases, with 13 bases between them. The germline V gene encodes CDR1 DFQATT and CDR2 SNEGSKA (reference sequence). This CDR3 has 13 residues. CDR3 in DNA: TGCAGTGCTTCAGAAGGGGTGACCTACGAGCAGTACTTC. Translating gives CSASEGVTYEQYF.

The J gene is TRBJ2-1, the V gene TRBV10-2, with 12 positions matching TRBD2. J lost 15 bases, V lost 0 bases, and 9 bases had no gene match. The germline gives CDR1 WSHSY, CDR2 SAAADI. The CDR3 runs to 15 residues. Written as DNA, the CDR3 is TGCGCCAGCAGTGAGTCCGCTAGCGGGAGGGCGGACCGGTTCTTC. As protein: CASSESASGRADRFF.

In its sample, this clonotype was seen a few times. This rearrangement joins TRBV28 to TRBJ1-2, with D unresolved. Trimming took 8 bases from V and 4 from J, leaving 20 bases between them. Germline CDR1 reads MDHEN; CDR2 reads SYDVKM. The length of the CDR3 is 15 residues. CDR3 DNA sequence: TGTGCCAGCTCCCCCAAAGCGGGTTACCGCTATGGCTACACCTTC. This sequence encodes CASSPKAGYRYGYTF.

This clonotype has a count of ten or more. The DNA for the CDR3 is TGTGCCAGCAGCCCCCGGGGGGAAGGAAATCCTGAAGCTTTCTTT. It specifies CASSPRGEGNPEAFF. The genes are TRBV7-9 and TRBJ1-1, with TRBD1 as a possible D gene (5 bases). The V gene lost 5 bases and the J gene lost 6 bases, with 19 bases spanning the gap. Germline V gives CDR1 SEHNR, CDR2 FQNEAQ (reference sequence). CDR3 length equals 15 residues.

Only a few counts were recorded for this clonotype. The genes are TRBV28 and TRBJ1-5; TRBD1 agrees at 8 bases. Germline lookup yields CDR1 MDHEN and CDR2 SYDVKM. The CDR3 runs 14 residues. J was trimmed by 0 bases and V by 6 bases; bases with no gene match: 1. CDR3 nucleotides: TGTGCCAGCAGAGGGACAGGTAGCAATCAGCCCCAGCATTTT. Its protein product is CASRGTGSNQPQHF.

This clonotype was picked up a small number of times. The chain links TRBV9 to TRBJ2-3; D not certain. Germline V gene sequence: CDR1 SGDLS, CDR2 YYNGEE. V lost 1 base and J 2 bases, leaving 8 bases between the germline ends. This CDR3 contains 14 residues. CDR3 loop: CASSVNTYTDTQYF. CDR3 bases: TGTGCCAGCAGCGTAAATACCTACACAGATACGCAGTATTTT.

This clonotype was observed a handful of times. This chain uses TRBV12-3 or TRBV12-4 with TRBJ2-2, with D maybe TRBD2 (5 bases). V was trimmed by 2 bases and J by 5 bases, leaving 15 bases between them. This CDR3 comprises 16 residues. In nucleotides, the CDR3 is TGTGCCAGCAGTTTACAGAGGGCCAGATTGACCGGGGAGCTGTTTTTT. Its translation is CASSLQRARLTGELFF.

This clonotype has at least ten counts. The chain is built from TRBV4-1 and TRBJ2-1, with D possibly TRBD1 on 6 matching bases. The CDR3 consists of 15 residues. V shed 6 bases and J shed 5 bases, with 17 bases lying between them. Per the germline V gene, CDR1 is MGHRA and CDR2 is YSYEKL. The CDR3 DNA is TGCGCCAGCAGATACGATAGGACAGTACACAATGAGCAGTTCTTC. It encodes CASRYDRTVHNEQFF.